The rows below give T cell receptor beta chains drawn from one sample of a study of blood T cell repertoires in COVID-19. TCRdb's copy holds only in-frame clones and misses some; the assay was immunoSEQ multiplex PCR. The table includes 170,000 or so clones, 70% to 90% detected once. Sequencing was performed on peripheral blood. Source of these receptors: a man aged 60 to 75 with COVID-19, enrolled during active disease. CDR3s include the opening cysteine and the closing phenylalanine or tryptophan. The order of the fields is CDR3 length, clone size, J gene, D gene, V gene, CDR3 DNA, CDR3 protein. The D gene is left open where the match is weak. Clone size is given for some rows only: seen once, a few or many times, or a class if the clone is expanded.

>14|.|TRBJ1-2|.|TRBV19
TGTGCCAGTAGTATAGCCGACACTGGGTATGGCTACACCTTC
CASSIADTGYGYTF
>14|.|TRBJ2-7|TRBD1|TRBV7-9
TGTGCCAGTCGCGACGACAGGGAGTCCTACGAGCAGTACTTC
CASRDDRESYEQYF
>15|once|TRBJ1-5|.|TRBV6-2/TRBV6-3
TGTGCCAGCAGCCCCCGGGGGTTCAGCAATCAGCCCCAGCATTTT
CASSPRGFSNQPQHF
>17|once|TRBJ2-2|.|TRBV7-9
TGTGCCAGCAGCCCACGGGACATATCTTTGGGCCCGGGGGAGCTGTTTTTT
CASSPRDISLGPGELFF
>16|.|TRBJ2-7|.|TRBV7-2
TGTGCCAGCAGCTTAGCCCCCACAGCTGCCCCCTACGAGCAGTACTTC
CASSLAPTAAPYEQYF
>14|.|TRBJ1-6|TRBD1|TRBV6-4
TGTGCCAGCAGTCAGGGACAGGGGAATTCACCCCTCCACTTT
CASSQGQGNSPLHF
>12|.|TRBJ1-1|.|TRBV28
TGTGCCAGCAGCCCAACGACATATGAAGCTTTCTTT
CASSPTTYEAFF
>14|.|TRBJ1-1|.|TRBV29-1
TGCAGCGTTGAAACCCCTAAATCGAACACTGAAGCTTTCTTT
CSVETPKSNTEAFF
>12|.|TRBJ2-7|.|TRBV12-1
TGTGCCAGCAAAGAGCACTCCTACGAGCAGTACTTC
CASKEHSYEQYF
>15|.|TRBJ2-1|.|TRBV6-5
TGTGCCAGCAAAACCATGGGGGGGCCTCACAATGAGCAGTTCTTC
CASKTMGGPHNEQFF
>15|few|TRBJ1-5|.|TRBV2
TGTGCCAGCAGTGATACAGGTATAGGCAATCAGCCCCAGCATTTT
CASSDTGIGNQPQHF
>17|once|TRBJ1-3|TRBD1|TRBV19
TGTGCCAGTAGTATGAGACCCCACAGGGGATCTGGAAACACCATATATTTT
CASSMRPHRGSGNTIYF
>16|.|TRBJ2-2|TRBD2|TRBV13
TGTGCCAGCAGCTGGCTAGCGGGGGGGCTCACCGGGGAGCTGTTTTTT
CASSWLAGGLTGELFF
>15|.|TRBJ1-6|TRBD1|TRBV28
TGTGCCAGCACTAAACCCCGGGGACAGAATTCACCCCTCCACTTT
CASTKPRGQNSPLHF
>16|.|TRBJ1-5|TRBD1|TRBV3-1/TRBV3-2
TGTGCCAGCAGCCCTCATGGGGACAGCTCCAATCAGCCCCAGCATTTT
CASSPHGDSSNQPQHF
>13|.|TRBJ2-7|.|TRBV20-1
TGCAGTGCTAGTAAGCGGAACTCCTACGAGCAGTACTTC
CSASKRNSYEQYF
>13|.|TRBJ2-3|.|TRBV6-2/TRBV6-3
TGTGCCAGCAGTACGACTGCTACAGATACGCAGTATTTT
CASSTTATDTQYF
>16|.|TRBJ1-6|TRBD1|TRBV19
TGTGCCAGTAACAAGGAAGTAGGGACAGTGTATTCACCCCTCCACTTT
CASNKEVGTVYSPLHF
>14|.|TRBJ2-1|TRBD1|TRBV6-4
TGTGCCAGCAGTCCAGGGGGCAGGTACAATGAGCAGTTCTTC
CASSPGGRYNEQFF
>12|.|TRBJ1-2|TRBD1|TRBV7-2
TGTGCCGGAACGCAGGGGGCGCAACGCTACACCTTC
CAGTQGAQRYTF
>19|.|TRBJ2-2|TRBD2|TRBV7-2
TGTGCCAGCAGCTCCCAGCGGCTAGCGGGGGGGCGTGGCACCGGGGAGCTGTTTTTT
CASSSQRLAGGRGTGELFF
>15|.|TRBJ2-7|TRBD1|TRBV9
TGTGCCAGCAGCACACCCGGGACAGGGGACAACGAGCAGTACTTC
CASSTPGTGDNEQYF
>17|once|TRBJ2-4|.|TRBV3-1/TRBV3-2
TGTGCCAGCAGCCAAGTAGCAGGGGCCCTAGCCAAAAACATTCAGTACTTC
CASSQVAGALAKNIQYF
>15|.|TRBJ2-7|TRBD2|TRBV19
TGTGCCAGTAGTATAGATTGGGGACTAGGTTACGAGCAGTACTTC
CASSIDWGLGYEQYF
>17|few|TRBJ2-3|.|TRBV7-2
TGTGCCAGCAGCTTAGTGGGGGGGGCCGTAATCACAGATACGCAGTATTTT
CASSLVGGAVITDTQYF
>17|.|TRBJ1-5|.|TRBV27
TGTGCCAGCAGTTTTTCGGGCTGGCAGGGGAATAATCAGCCCCAGCATTTT
CASSFSGWQGNNQPQHF